This is a list of T cell receptor beta chains from one sample in a study of blood T cell repertoires in COVID-19. Sequenced by immunoSEQ multiplex PCR; TCRdb stores in-frame clones only, minus some. The data contain some 180,000 clones, roughly nine tenths of them singletons. The specimen sequenced was peripheral blood. These receptors were obtained from a man between 65 and 80 years old with active or convalescent COVID-19. The CDR3 runs from the conserved cysteine through the conserved F or W. The order of the fields is J gene, V gene, clone size, D gene, CDR3 DNA, CDR3 protein. The D gene is left open where the match is weak. Clone size is not always given. Where it is, it says once, few, many or a class for expanded clones.

J gene: TRBJ1-2
V gene: TRBV28
clone size: .
D gene: TRBD1
CDR3 DNA: TGTGCCAGCAGCTCGCAGGGTCCGACCATGGGACAGGGCTATGGCTACACCTTC
CDR3 protein: CASSSQGPTMGQGYGYTF

J gene: TRBJ1-3
V gene: TRBV6-2/TRBV6-3
clone size: .
D gene: .
CDR3 DNA: TGTGCCAGCAGCCGATCCACAGACTCTGGAAACACCATATATTTT
CDR3 protein: CASSRSTDSGNTIYF

J gene: TRBJ2-7
V gene: TRBV11-2
clone size: .
D gene: .
CDR3 DNA: TGTGCCAGCAGCCTAGGACGCGGCCTATACGAGCAGTACTTC
CDR3 protein: CASSLGRGLYEQYF

J gene: TRBJ1-1
V gene: TRBV12-3/TRBV12-4
clone size: .
D gene: .
CDR3 DNA: TGTGCCAGCAGTTTTGTCAGGGAAACTGAAGCTTTCTTT
CDR3 protein: CASSFVRETEAFF

J gene: TRBJ1-4
V gene: TRBV30
clone size: .
D gene: .
CDR3 DNA: TGTGCCTGCTTTCCGAATGAAAAACTGTTTTTT
CDR3 protein: CACFPNEKLFF

J gene: TRBJ2-1
V gene: TRBV28
clone size: .
D gene: TRBD2
CDR3 DNA: TGTGCCAGCAGGACTAGCGCGGCCCCCCCAGATGAGCAGTTCTTC
CDR3 protein: CASRTSAAPPDEQFF

J gene: TRBJ2-3
V gene: TRBV28
clone size: .
D gene: .
CDR3 DNA: TGTGCCAGCAAGGAGGGCGGTAGCACAGATACGCAGTATTTT
CDR3 protein: CASKEGGSTDTQYF

J gene: TRBJ2-1
V gene: TRBV10-3
clone size: hyperexpanded
D gene: .
CDR3 DNA: TGTGCCCTCCGAGGGGGGGTAGGGAATGAGCAGTTCTTC
CDR3 protein: CALRGGVGNEQFF

J gene: TRBJ1-1
V gene: TRBV7-2
clone size: once
D gene: .
CDR3 DNA: TGTGCCAGCAGCCCCCGGGCAGGGTCCCTCAGCGCTTTCTTT
CDR3 protein: CASSPRAGSLSAFF

J gene: TRBJ2-1
V gene: TRBV24-1
clone size: .
D gene: .
CDR3 DNA: TGTGCCACCAGCACTACAGGGAATGAGCAGTTCTTC
CDR3 protein: CATSTTGNEQFF

J gene: TRBJ2-1
V gene: TRBV19
clone size: .
D gene: .
CDR3 DNA: TGTGCCAGTAGTCAGTCAGGAAGCTCCTACAATGAGCAGTTCTTC
CDR3 protein: CASSQSGSSYNEQFF

J gene: TRBJ1-2
V gene: TRBV6-6
clone size: once
D gene: TRBD1
CDR3 DNA: TGTGCCAGCAGTTCCCACGGTGGGACAGGGAACTATGGCTACACCTTC
CDR3 protein: CASSSHGGTGNYGYTF

J gene: TRBJ2-7
V gene: TRBV5-1
clone size: .
D gene: .
CDR3 DNA: TGCGCCAGCAGCTTGGTCGCTCGTGGGCCTCTCGAGCAGTACTTC
CDR3 protein: CASSLVARGPLEQYF

J gene: TRBJ2-2
V gene: TRBV7-2
clone size: .
D gene: TRBD1
CDR3 DNA: TGTGCCAGCAGCATCAGGACAGGGAACGGGGAGCTGTTTTTT
CDR3 protein: CASSIRTGNGELFF

J gene: TRBJ1-1
V gene: TRBV7-9
clone size: once
D gene: .
CDR3 DNA: TGTGCCAGCAGCCCAGGGCAGCACACTGAAGCTTTCTTT
CDR3 protein: CASSPGQHTEAFF

J gene: TRBJ2-2
V gene: TRBV29-1
clone size: .
D gene: TRBD2
CDR3 DNA: TGCAGCACGCCGGGACTAGCGGGGGGAACCCAGGGCGGGGAGCTGTTTTTT
CDR3 protein: CSTPGLAGGTQGGELFF

J gene: TRBJ2-7
V gene: TRBV19
clone size: few
D gene: .
CDR3 DNA: TGTGCCAGTAGTAACAGGGCGTACGAGCAGTACTTC
CDR3 protein: CASSNRAYEQYF

J gene: TRBJ2-1
V gene: TRBV9
clone size: .
D gene: TRBD1
CDR3 DNA: TGTGCCAGCAGCGCCTTCGACAGGGGCGACAATGAGCAGTTCTTC
CDR3 protein: CASSAFDRGDNEQFF

J gene: TRBJ2-2
V gene: TRBV29-1
clone size: .
D gene: .
CDR3 DNA: TGCAGCGTTGTACAGGGAGTCACCGGGGAGCTGTTTTTT
CDR3 protein: CSVVQGVTGELFF

J gene: TRBJ2-5
V gene: TRBV12-3/TRBV12-4
clone size: .
D gene: TRBD2
CDR3 DNA: TGTGCCAGCAGTAGCGGGAGGCAAGAGACCCAGTACTTC
CDR3 protein: CASSSGRQETQYF

J gene: TRBJ1-4
V gene: TRBV18
clone size: once
D gene: TRBD1
CDR3 DNA: TGTGCCAGCTCACCTGGCAGGGGGCCCGAAAAACTGTTTTTT
CDR3 protein: CASSPGRGPEKLFF

J gene: TRBJ1-1
V gene: TRBV4-3
clone size: once
D gene: .
CDR3 DNA: TGCGCCAGCAGCCAGTTGGAGGGGAACACTGAAGCTTTCTTT
CDR3 protein: CASSQLEGNTEAFF

J gene: TRBJ1-2
V gene: TRBV12-3/TRBV12-4
clone size: .
D gene: .
CDR3 DNA: TGTGCCAGCAGTTCGGGGGGTTATGGCTACACCTTC
CDR3 protein: CASSSGGYGYTF

J gene: TRBJ1-1
V gene: TRBV6-2/TRBV6-3
clone size: .
D gene: TRBD1
CDR3 DNA: TGTGCCAGCAGTTCCCGGGGACAGGGCTATACTGAAGCTTTCTTT
CDR3 protein: CASSSRGQGYTEAFF

J gene: TRBJ1-5
V gene: TRBV5-6
clone size: .
D gene: .
CDR3 DNA: TGTGCCAGCAGCGGGGCCAATCAGCCCCAGCATTTT
CDR3 protein: CASSGANQPQHF

J gene: TRBJ2-4
V gene: TRBV6-5
clone size: .
D gene: TRBD2
CDR3 DNA: TGTGCCAGCAACTCGGGAGGGCCTGGAAACATTCAGTACTTC
CDR3 protein: CASNSGGPGNIQYF

J gene: TRBJ2-1
V gene: TRBV7-2
clone size: .
D gene: .
CDR3 DNA: TGTGCCAGCAGCTTAGCGGGGGGGCCTAATCTCTACAATGAGCAGTTCTTC
CDR3 protein: CASSLAGGPNLYNEQFF

J gene: TRBJ2-1
V gene: TRBV2
clone size: .
D gene: .
CDR3 DNA: TGTGCCAGCAGTCCCATCCCCAGGGGTGAGCAGTTCTTC
CDR3 protein: CASSPIPRGEQFF

J gene: TRBJ2-1
V gene: TRBV5-4
clone size: .
D gene: .
CDR3 DNA: TGTGCCAGCAGCAGAGACGAAGGGGTTTACAATGAGCAGTTCTTC
CDR3 protein: CASSRDEGVYNEQFF

J gene: TRBJ2-7
V gene: TRBV3-1/TRBV3-2
clone size: .
D gene: .
CDR3 DNA: TGTGCCAGCAGCCAAGAGTGGCACGAGCAGTACTTC
CDR3 protein: CASSQEWHEQYF

J gene: TRBJ1-1
V gene: TRBV7-2
clone size: .
D gene: .
CDR3 DNA: TGTGCCAGCAGCCCGGCTTTCGCTGACCCTAGAGGAGCTTTCTTT
CDR3 protein: CASSPAFADPRGAFF

J gene: TRBJ2-7
V gene: TRBV30
clone size: .
D gene: .
CDR3 DNA: TGTGCCTGGAGTGTATGGTGGCAGATTACATACGAGCAGTACTTC
CDR3 protein: CAWSVWWQITYEQYF

J gene: TRBJ1-5
V gene: TRBV11-2
clone size: few
D gene: .
CDR3 DNA: TGTGCCAGCAGCTTAGACGACAGTAGCAATCAGCCCCAGCATTTT
CDR3 protein: CASSLDDSSNQPQHF

J gene: TRBJ1-6
V gene: TRBV7-3
clone size: .
D gene: .
CDR3 DNA: TGTGCCAGCAGCCCGGACAGTTATTCACCCCTCCACTTT
CDR3 protein: CASSPDSYSPLHF

J gene: TRBJ2-7
V gene: TRBV9
clone size: few
D gene: TRBD1
CDR3 DNA: TGTGCCAGCAGCGCGAGGGGACAGGGGGCCTCCTACGAGCAGTACTTC
CDR3 protein: CASSARGQGASYEQYF

J gene: TRBJ1-3
V gene: TRBV7-6
clone size: .
D gene: .
CDR3 DNA: TGTGCCAGCAGCTTAGCGCCCATAGGGAGCTCTGGAAACACCATATATTTT
CDR3 protein: CASSLAPIGSSGNTIYF

J gene: TRBJ2-2
V gene: TRBV9
clone size: .
D gene: .
CDR3 DNA: TGTGCCAGCAGCTTTAAGATCGGGGCCGGGGAGCTGTTTTTT
CDR3 protein: CASSFKIGAGELFF

J gene: TRBJ1-2
V gene: TRBV28
clone size: .
D gene: TRBD1
CDR3 DNA: TGTGCCAGCAACATGGGACAGCCATCTAACTATGGCTACACCTTC
CDR3 protein: CASNMGQPSNYGYTF